Shown below are 7 T cell receptor beta chains from a single sample sequenced in a study of T cell responses to AZD1222 COVID-19 vaccine. The data were produced by immunoSEQ multiplex PCR, yet TCRdb's version contains in-frame clones alone and is incomplete. Counted here are about 120,000 clones, 70% to 90% occurring once; the ten biggest clones make up approximately 10%. The sequenced sample was peripheral blood, obtained on day 0 of AZD1222 vaccination. The receptors shown here come from an adult in good health.

V usage is TRBV30 and J usage is TRBJ1-2, with D perhaps matching TRBD1 (5 bases). CDR3 length equals 11 residues. Germline V CDR1 and CDR2: GTSNPN, SVGIG (reference sequence). The V end lost 1 base, the J end lost 8 bases, and 8 bases lay between the germline ends. The CDR3 protein is CAWSGGGGYTF. The CDR3 nucleotides are TGTGCCTGGAGTGGTGGGGGGGGCTACACCTTC.

V usage is TRBV5-1 and J usage is TRBJ2-5, with D perhaps TRBD1 or TRBD2 (5 bases each). CDR3 length: 14 amino acids. Per germline, CDR1 SGHRS and CDR2 YFSETQ. Trimming removed 2 bases at V and 5 bases at J, with 13 bases between. This chain's CDR3 is CASSLVQGGETQYF. Here the CDR3 DNA reads TGCGCCAGCAGCTTAGTCCAGGGCGGGGAGACCCAGTACTTC.

The rearrangement joins TRBV4-1 to TRBJ1-5, with D unclear. Trimming took off 1 base at V and 2 bases at J, with 12 bases between the two ends. The V gene's germline CDR1 is MGHRA and CDR2 YSYEKL. The CDR3 is made up of 16 amino acids. DNA for the CDR3: TGCGCCAGCAGCCAAGGGTGGGGTTCTGGCAATCAGCCCCAGCATTTT. Its protein product is CASSQGWGSGNQPQHF.

The chain joins TRBV21-1 to TRBJ1-1. TRBV21-1 is given as a pseudogene. The CDR3 loop spans 17 amino acids. The CDR3 is CASNKSTGPRMNTEAFF. The CDR3 DNA reads as TGTGCCAGCAACAAATCGACCGGGCCTCGAATGAACACTGAAGCTTTCTTT.

The chain couples TRBV7-7 to TRBJ1-5; TRBD1 aligns across 10 bases. The germline V gene encodes CDR1 SSHAT and CDR2 FNYEAQ (reference sequence). V was pared by 1 base and J by 2 bases, with 17 bases of the junction left unmatched. The CDR3 sequence is 21 residues long. CDR3 residues: CASSLEGGDRGPPSGNQPQHF. The DNA of the CDR3 is TGTGCCAGCAGCTTAGAGGGGGGCGACAGGGGGCCTCCTTCAGGCAATCAGCCCCAGCATTTT.

This clone was seen once. This sequence joins TRBV7-9 and TRBJ1-2; D possibly corresponds to TRBD1 (5 bases). This CDR3 region has 16 residues. The V end was cut by 0 bases, the J end by 8 bases, with 19 bases between. The germline V gene has CDR1 SEHNR and CDR2 FQNEAQ (reference sequence). The CDR3 is CASSLAGRAATGGYTF. For the CDR3, the DNA is TGTGCCAGCAGCTTAGCGGGCCGGGCCGCCACAGGAGGCTACACCTTC.

The gene calls are TRBV3-1 (or the pseudogene TRBV3-2) and TRBJ2-1; D may be TRBD2 (5 bases). CDR1 LGHDT and CDR2 YNNKEL come from the germline V gene (reference sequence). The CDR3 is made up of 14 amino acids. Trimming stripped 1 base from V and 8 bases from J, with 12 bases between. The DNA for the CDR3 is TGTGCCAGCAGCCAAGCAGAGGGAATTGATGAGCAGTTCTTC. Residues: CASSQAEGIDEQFF.